These T cell receptor beta chains were read from a single sample in a study of blood T cell repertoires in COVID-19. Sequenced by immunoSEQ multiplex PCR; TCRdb stores in-frame clones only, minus some. Of fewer than 250,000 clones detected, roughly 84% appear once; the ten largest clones hold roughly 3.2%. Sequencing was carried out using PBMCs or T cells enriched from blood (not recorded which). The origin of the receptors is a young woman who had recovered from COVID-19. Each CDR3 is given with its conserved first and last residue. Each record gives: CDR3 DNA, CDR3 protein, J gene, clone size, V gene, D gene. D genes are given only for firm matches. Where a row states a size, it is once, few, many or the class of an expanded clone; other rows omit it.

DNA: TGTGCCAGCTCACCACGTACAGGGGCCGCGGCGTTGAGCAATCAGCCCCAGCATTTT
CDR3: CASSPRTGAAALSNQPQHF
J: TRBJ1-5
size: NA
V: TRBV18
D: TRBD1

DNA: TGTGCCAGCAGCTTGGACGGGAGGGATGGTTACGAGCAGTACTTC
CDR3: CASSLDGRDGYEQYF
J: TRBJ2-7
size: NA
V: TRBV5-4
D: TRBD2

DNA: TGTGCCAGCAGCCAGAGGGTGGCTGAAGCTTTCTTT
CDR3: CASSQRVAEAFF
J: TRBJ1-1
size: once
V: TRBV9
D: NA

DNA: TGTGCCAGCAGCTTTACCGGGACAGAAAGTAATCAGCCCCAGCATTTT
CDR3: CASSFTGTESNQPQHF
J: TRBJ1-5
size: NA
V: TRBV5-6
D: TRBD1

DNA: TGTGCCAGCAGTCGGGGGGCCGGAGGCAATGAGCAGTTCTTC
CDR3: CASSRGAGGNEQFF
J: TRBJ2-1
size: NA
V: TRBV6-5
D: NA

DNA: TGTGCCAGCAGCTTGGCGGTGAACACTGAAGCTTTCTTT
CDR3: CASSLAVNTEAFF
J: TRBJ1-1
size: NA
V: TRBV5-8
D: NA

DNA: TGTGCCAGTAGTGAAGACGGGACAGGGGGTTCACCCCTCCACTTT
CDR3: CASSEDGTGGSPLHF
J: TRBJ1-6
size: NA
V: TRBV19
D: TRBD1

DNA: TGTGCCAGCAGGCACGACACCCCACGCAAAACTGAAGCTTTCTTT
CDR3: CASRHDTPRKTEAFF
J: TRBJ1-1
size: NA
V: TRBV2
D: NA

DNA: TGTGCCAGCAGGGGACCGAGGGGGAACGAGCAGTACTTC
CDR3: CASRGPRGNEQYF
J: TRBJ2-7
size: NA
V: TRBV28
D: NA

DNA: TGCGCCAGCAGCGAGGGAGGGGTCAGAGAGCAGTTCTTC
CDR3: CASSEGGVREQFF
J: TRBJ2-1
size: NA
V: TRBV5-1
D: TRBD2

DNA: TGTGCCAGCAGTGCCAGGGGGTCCAGCTATGGCTACACCTTC
CDR3: CASSARGSSYGYTF
J: TRBJ1-2
size: NA
V: TRBV2
D: TRBD1

DNA: TGTGCCAGCTCACGGGACAGGATTAATTCACCCCTCCACTTT
CDR3: CASSRDRINSPLHF
J: TRBJ1-6
size: NA
V: TRBV18
D: TRBD1

DNA: TGTGCCAGCTCACCACTGGGACAGGGAAGAATGAATGAGCAGTTCTTC
CDR3: CASSPLGQGRMNEQFF
J: TRBJ2-1
size: NA
V: TRBV18
D: TRBD1

DNA: TGTGCCAGTAGACAGGTCTCTAGCTCCTACGAGCAGTACTTC
CDR3: CASRQVSSSYEQYF
J: TRBJ2-7
size: NA
V: TRBV19
D: NA

DNA: TGCAGCGTTGGGGAGTATAGCAATCAGCCCCAGCATTTT
CDR3: CSVGEYSNQPQHF
J: TRBJ1-5
size: NA
V: TRBV29-1
D: NA

DNA: TGTGCCAGCAGTTTTCGCAGCTCCTACAATGAGCAGTTCTTC
CDR3: CASSFRSSYNEQFF
J: TRBJ2-1
size: NA
V: TRBV6-5
D: NA

DNA: TGTGCCAGCAGTTTCAGTACTAGCGGGGGGGCAGATACGCAGTATTTT
CDR3: CASSFSTSGGADTQYF
J: TRBJ2-3
size: NA
V: TRBV28
D: TRBD2

DNA: TGCGCCAGCAGCTTGGCCCAGGGGACTAATGAAAAACTGTTTTTT
CDR3: CASSLAQGTNEKLFF
J: TRBJ1-4
size: once
V: TRBV5-1
D: NA

DNA: TGCGCCAGCAGCTCCACCCCGGGGGGAGGAGAAGAGACCCAGTACTTC
CDR3: CASSSTPGGGEETQYF
J: TRBJ2-5
size: NA
V: TRBV5-1
D: TRBD2

DNA: TGTGCCAGCAGCCAAGCTCGCGGACTAGCGGGTTTCAATGAGCAGTTCTTC
CDR3: CASSQARGLAGFNEQFF
J: TRBJ2-1
size: NA
V: TRBV3-1/TRBV3-2
D: TRBD2

DNA: TGTGCCAGCAGCCAAGCGTCGAACACTGAAGCTTTCTTT
CDR3: CASSQASNTEAFF
J: TRBJ1-1
size: NA
V: TRBV6-5
D: NA

DNA: TGTGCCAGCAGCTCCTACGGTAGGGGGTTCCAAGAGACCCAGTACTTC
CDR3: CASSSYGRGFQETQYF
J: TRBJ2-5
size: NA
V: TRBV5-4
D: NA

DNA: TGTGCCAGCAGCTTTGGGACAGGAGGAGATACGCAGTATTTT
CDR3: CASSFGTGGDTQYF
J: TRBJ2-3
size: NA
V: TRBV5-6
D: TRBD1

DNA: TGTGCCAGCGGACAGTCTGGCTCTGGAAACACCATATATTTT
CDR3: CASGQSGSGNTIYF
J: TRBJ1-3
size: NA
V: TRBV3-1/TRBV3-2
D: NA

DNA: TGTGCCAGCTCACCACCGACAGGGTTCACTGAAGCTTTCTTT
CDR3: CASSPPTGFTEAFF
J: TRBJ1-1
size: NA
V: TRBV18
D: TRBD1

DNA: TGTGCCAGCACCCTAGGCAGGGGTTACAATGAGCAGTTCTTC
CDR3: CASTLGRGYNEQFF
J: TRBJ2-1
size: NA
V: TRBV7-2
D: NA

DNA: TGCGCCAGCAGCTTCCCAGGGCACTATGGCTACACCTTC
CDR3: CASSFPGHYGYTF
J: TRBJ1-2
size: NA
V: TRBV5-1
D: NA

DNA: TGTGCCAGCAGTTCCCTAACTGTACTAGGCCCCAATGAGCAGTTCTTC
CDR3: CASSSLTVLGPNEQFF
J: TRBJ2-1
size: NA
V: TRBV28
D: NA

DNA: TGTGCCAGCAGCAAAGGGTACAGGGAGCCCGAGCAGTACTTC
CDR3: CASSKGYREPEQYF
J: TRBJ2-7
size: NA
V: TRBV21-1
D: NA

DNA: TGTGCCAGCAGCGTCGGAGGAGTGAATCAGCCCCAGCATTTT
CDR3: CASSVGGVNQPQHF
J: TRBJ1-5
size: few
V: TRBV9
D: NA

DNA: TGTGCCTGCCAGGGACAGTACGGAAACACCATATATTTT
CDR3: CACQGQYGNTIYF
J: TRBJ1-3
size: NA
V: TRBV30
D: TRBD1

DNA: TGCGCCAGCAGCTTGGCCGCGGGTTACCGAGGTAATGAAAAACTGTTTTTT
CDR3: CASSLAAGYRGNEKLFF
J: TRBJ1-4
size: NA
V: TRBV5-1
D: NA

DNA: TGTGCCAGCAGCTTAGCCGCGGGAGTGGGAAATGAGCAGTTCTTC
CDR3: CASSLAAGVGNEQFF
J: TRBJ2-1
size: NA
V: TRBV11-1
D: TRBD2

DNA: TGCGCCAGCAGTTTGGGGGGGAACACCGGGGAGCTGTTTTTT
CDR3: CASSLGGNTGELFF
J: TRBJ2-2
size: NA
V: TRBV10-2
D: NA

DNA: TGTGCTAGTGGTTCGGGACTGGATACGCAGTATTTT
CDR3: CASGSGLDTQYF
J: TRBJ2-3
size: NA
V: TRBV12-5
D: NA

DNA: TGCGCCAGCAGCCCAACAGTGCCAAACACTGAAGCTTTCTTT
CDR3: CASSPTVPNTEAFF
J: TRBJ1-1
size: NA
V: TRBV5-1
D: NA

DNA: TGTGCCAGCAGCTTCGGCACTGAAGCTTTCTTT
CDR3: CASSFGTEAFF
J: TRBJ1-1
size: NA
V: TRBV5-4
D: NA

DNA: TGCAGTGCTAGGGGGACAGGAGAAGCTTTCTTT
CDR3: CSARGTGEAFF
J: TRBJ1-1
size: NA
V: TRBV20-1
D: TRBD1

DNA: TGTGCCAGCAGCCAAGATGGCAGGGGGAATTCACCCCTCCACTTT
CDR3: CASSQDGRGNSPLHF
J: TRBJ1-6
size: NA
V: TRBV3-1/TRBV3-2
D: TRBD1

DNA: TGTGCCAGCAGCTTCTGGACAGGTGGAGGCTACACCTTC
CDR3: CASSFWTGGGYTF
J: TRBJ1-2
size: NA
V: TRBV5-6
D: TRBD1

DNA: TGTGCCAGCAGCTTGGGAGGCCCGCCCCAGCATTTT
CDR3: CASSLGGPPQHF
J: TRBJ1-5
size: NA
V: TRBV5-5
D: NA

DNA: TGTGCCACCTCAATCCTTCAGGGGGCCAACACTGAAGCTTTCTTT
CDR3: CATSILQGANTEAFF
J: TRBJ1-1
size: NA
V: TRBV19
D: TRBD1

DNA: TGTGCCACCAGTGATAGACGGCGGGAGGGCAATTTCGGTGAGCAGTTCTTC
CDR3: CATSDRRREGNFGEQFF
J: TRBJ2-1
size: NA
V: TRBV24-1
D: TRBD2

DNA: TGCGCCAGCAGCTTGGTGCTAGCGGGAGCCACCTACGAGCAGTACTTC
CDR3: CASSLVLAGATYEQYF
J: TRBJ2-7
size: NA
V: TRBV5-1
D: TRBD2

DNA: TGTGCCAGCTCAACCCAGAAGAGCACAGATACGCAGTATTTT
CDR3: CASSTQKSTDTQYF
J: TRBJ2-3
size: NA
V: TRBV18
D: NA

DNA: TGTGCCACCCTGGGACAGGGATTTAATTCACCCCTCCACTTT
CDR3: CATLGQGFNSPLHF
J: TRBJ1-6
size: NA
V: TRBV25-1
D: TRBD1